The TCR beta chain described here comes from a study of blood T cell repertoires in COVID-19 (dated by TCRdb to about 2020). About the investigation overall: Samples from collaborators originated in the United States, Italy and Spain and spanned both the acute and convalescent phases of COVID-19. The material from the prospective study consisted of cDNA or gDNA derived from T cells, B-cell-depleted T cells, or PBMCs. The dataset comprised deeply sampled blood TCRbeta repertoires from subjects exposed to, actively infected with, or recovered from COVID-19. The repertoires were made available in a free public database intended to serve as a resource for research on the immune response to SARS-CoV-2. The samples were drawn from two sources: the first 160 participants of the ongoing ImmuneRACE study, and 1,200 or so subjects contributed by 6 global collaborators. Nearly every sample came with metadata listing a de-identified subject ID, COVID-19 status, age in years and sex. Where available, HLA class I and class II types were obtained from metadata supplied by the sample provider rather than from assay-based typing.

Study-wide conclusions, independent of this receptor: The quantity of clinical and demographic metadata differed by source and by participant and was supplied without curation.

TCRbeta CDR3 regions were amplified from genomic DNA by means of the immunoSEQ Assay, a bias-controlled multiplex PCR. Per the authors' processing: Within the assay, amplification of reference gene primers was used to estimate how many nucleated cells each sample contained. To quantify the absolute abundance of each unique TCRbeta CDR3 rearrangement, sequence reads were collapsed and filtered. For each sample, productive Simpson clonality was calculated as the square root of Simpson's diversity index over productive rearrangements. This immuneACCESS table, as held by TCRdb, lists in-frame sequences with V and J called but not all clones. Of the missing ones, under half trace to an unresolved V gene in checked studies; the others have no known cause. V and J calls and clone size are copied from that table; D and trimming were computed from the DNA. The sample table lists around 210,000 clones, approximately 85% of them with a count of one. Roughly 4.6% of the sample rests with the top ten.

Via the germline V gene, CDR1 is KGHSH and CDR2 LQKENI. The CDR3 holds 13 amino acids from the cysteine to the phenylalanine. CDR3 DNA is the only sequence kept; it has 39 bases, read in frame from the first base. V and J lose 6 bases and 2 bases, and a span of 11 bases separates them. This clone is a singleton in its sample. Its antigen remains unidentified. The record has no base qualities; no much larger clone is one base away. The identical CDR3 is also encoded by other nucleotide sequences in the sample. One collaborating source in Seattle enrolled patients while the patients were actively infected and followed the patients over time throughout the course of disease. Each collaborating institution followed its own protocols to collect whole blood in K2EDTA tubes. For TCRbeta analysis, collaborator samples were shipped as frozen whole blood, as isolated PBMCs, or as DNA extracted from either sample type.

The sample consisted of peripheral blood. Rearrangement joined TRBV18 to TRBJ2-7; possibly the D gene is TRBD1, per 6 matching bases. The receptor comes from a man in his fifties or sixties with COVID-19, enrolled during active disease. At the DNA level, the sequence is TGTGCCAGCTCCCCAGGACAGACCTACGAGCAGTACTTC. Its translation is CASSPGQTYEQYF.